A selection of T cell receptor beta chains follows, all from one sample in a study of blood T cell repertoires in COVID-19. Generated by immunoSEQ multiplex PCR, the TCRdb table keeps only in-frame clones and is missing some. The table shows roughly 340,000 clones, with about nine tenths occurring only once. Sequencing used peripheral blood. The origin of the receptors is a woman aged 70-85 years with COVID-19, enrolled during active disease. Each CDR3 is given without its conserved first and last residue. A D gene is named only where the DNA matches it firmly. Clone size appears in some rows only: once, few, many, or a class for an expanded clone.

V gene	D gene	J gene	clone size	CDR3 protein
TRBV6-5	TRBD2	TRBJ2-7	.	ASSYSAGDYSYEQY
TRBV28	.	TRBJ1-4	.	AILRGGTNEKLF
TRBV3-1/TRBV3-2	TRBD2	TRBJ2-1	.	ASSQVVASGYSEQF
TRBV3-1/TRBV3-2	.	TRBJ1-2	.	ASSQDAGSGPAENYGYT
TRBV6-5	TRBD1	TRBJ2-1	.	ASSSGTGKGDEQF
TRBV30	.	TRBJ1-5	.	AWSVGGNQPQH
TRBV27	TRBD1	TRBJ1-4	.	ASSNGQAAKLF
TRBV11-2	TRBD1	TRBJ1-2	.	ASSLGQGPY
TRBV7-9	.	TRBJ1-4	.	ASSLGGTNEKLF
TRBV3-1/TRBV3-2	TRBD1	TRBJ1-5	.	ASSLDRGSNQPQH
TRBV18	TRBD1	TRBJ2-7	.	ASSRGTGDYEQY
TRBV5-1	.	TRBJ2-3	.	ASGYGETTDTQY
TRBV4-2	.	TRBJ1-1	.	ASSQGQLNTEAF
TRBV11-2	.	TRBJ1-4	.	ASSNPVGGEKLF
TRBV5-1	.	TRBJ2-3	.	ASSLSYAGAVGTQY
TRBV9	TRBD2	TRBJ2-1	.	ASSETSGGFNEQF
TRBV2	TRBD1	TRBJ1-2	.	AKRDSNYDYT
TRBV24-1	TRBD1	TRBJ1-2	.	ATTLTGDYGYT
TRBV5-6	.	TRBJ2-3	.	ASSTFVASSTDTQY
TRBV12-3/TRBV12-4	.	TRBJ2-3	.	ASSLAAGDTQY
TRBV15	.	TRBJ2-2	.	ATSRQEVTGELF
TRBV7-6	TRBD2	TRBJ2-1	.	ASSSPGLAGQHNEQF
TRBV7-2	TRBD2	TRBJ2-1	.	ASSLTGGASYNEQF
TRBV6-6	.	TRBJ2-7	.	ASSTRGEQY
TRBV5-1	TRBD1	TRBJ1-4	.	ASSPRGTGRSEKLF
TRBV28	.	TRBJ2-1	once	ASRPGHFDNEQF
TRBV28	.	TRBJ2-7	.	ASAGLEPGSYEQY
TRBV4-1	.	TRBJ2-1	.	ASSQGSGLYNEQF
TRBV13	.	TRBJ1-1	.	ASSGGDTEAF
TRBV2	TRBD1	TRBJ1-1	.	ASSVQTGVIEAF
TRBV7-2	.	TRBJ1-6	.	ASSPGGSSYNSPLH
TRBV13	TRBD1	TRBJ2-3	.	ASSPRSGQGVGDTQY
TRBV28	TRBD1	TRBJ1-4	.	ASSLRTGGSMLGEKLF
TRBV25-1	TRBD1	TRBJ1-4	.	ASSESGQGADEKLF
TRBV6-6	.	TRBJ1-1	.	ASRQGTEAF
TRBV2	TRBD1	TRBJ1-1	.	ASIQQGRARAF
TRBV18	TRBD1	TRBJ1-5	.	ASSPSLGQYNQPQH